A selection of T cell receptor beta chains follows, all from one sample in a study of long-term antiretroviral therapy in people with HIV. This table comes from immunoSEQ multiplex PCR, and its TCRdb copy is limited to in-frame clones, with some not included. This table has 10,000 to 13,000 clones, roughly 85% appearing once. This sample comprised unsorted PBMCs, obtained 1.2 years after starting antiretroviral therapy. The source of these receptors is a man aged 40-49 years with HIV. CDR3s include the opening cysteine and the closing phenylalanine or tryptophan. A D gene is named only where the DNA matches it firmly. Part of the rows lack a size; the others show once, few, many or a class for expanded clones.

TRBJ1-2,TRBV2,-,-,TGTGCCAGCAGTGCCCTTTGGGGGGGCGCATCTGGCTACACCTTC,CASSALWGGASGYTF
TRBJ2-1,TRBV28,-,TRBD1,TGTGCCAGCAGTTCCGGGACAGTAATAAATGAGCAGTTCTTC,CASSSGTVINEQFF
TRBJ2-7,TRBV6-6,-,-,TGTGCCAGCAGTCCCCAAACCTACGAGCAGTACTTC,CASSPQTYEQYF
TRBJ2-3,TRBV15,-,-,TGTGCCACCAACAGAGACACCACAGATACGCAGTATTTT,CATNRDTTDTQYF
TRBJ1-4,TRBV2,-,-,TGTGCCAGCAACTCAGGGGATACAACTAATGAAAAACTGTTTTTT,CASNSGDTTNEKLFF
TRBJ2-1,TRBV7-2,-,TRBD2,TGTGCCAGCAGTAGAACCGGGACTAGCGGGGGGGACTCCTACAATGAGCAGTTCTTC,CASSRTGTSGGDSYNEQFF
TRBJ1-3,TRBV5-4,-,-,TGTGCCAGCAGCCCCTATCCGGGGGGAAACACCATATATTTT,CASSPYPGGNTIYF
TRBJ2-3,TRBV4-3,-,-,TGCGCCAGCAGCCTCTCGGTTGGGAGCACAGATACGCAGTATTTT,CASSLSVGSTDTQYF
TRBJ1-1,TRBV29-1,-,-,TGCAGCGCCCCCCGGGACGGTGGTTCCACTGAAGCTTTCTTT,CSAPRDGGSTEAFF
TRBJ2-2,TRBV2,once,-,TGTGCCAGCAGTCCTCAGGGCACCGGGGAGCTGTTTTTT,CASSPQGTGELFF
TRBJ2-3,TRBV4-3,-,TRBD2,TGCGCCAGCAGCCAAGCTGGTCTAGCGGGGGGGCGGGAGTCAGATACGCAGTATTTT,CASSQAGLAGGRESDTQYF
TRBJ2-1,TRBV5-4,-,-,TGTGCCAGCAGCTTGGGCCCGGCCAGCCCTAATGAGCAGTTCTTC,CASSLGPASPNEQFF
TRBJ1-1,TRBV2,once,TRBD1,TGTGCCAGCAGCGGGACAGGGCGGGCCACTGAAGCTTTCTTT,CASSGTGRATEAFF
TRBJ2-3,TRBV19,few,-,TGTGCCAGTAGTATTTCCGGGATCTCAGATACGCAGTATTTT,CASSISGISDTQYF
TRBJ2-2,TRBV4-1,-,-,TGCGCCAGCAGCCAAATAACCGGGGGAGGCACCGGGGAGCTGTTTTTT,CASSQITGGGTGELFF
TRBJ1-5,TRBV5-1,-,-,TGCGCCAGCAGCTTGGACAGCGTCAATCAGCCCCAGCATTTT,CASSLDSVNQPQHF
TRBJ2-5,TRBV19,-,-,TGTGCCAGTAGTGGACAAGGGGGTGAAGAGACCCAGTACTTC,CASSGQGGEETQYF
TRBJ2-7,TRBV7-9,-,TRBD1,TGTGCCAGCAGCTCACCAGGACAGGGTAGCTACGAGCAGTACTTC,CASSSPGQGSYEQYF
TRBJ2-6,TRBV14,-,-,TGTGCCAGCAGCCATGCGATTGCCTCTGGGGCCAACGTCCTGACTTTC,CASSHAIASGANVLTF
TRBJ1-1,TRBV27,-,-,TGTGCCAGCAGCACTTACAGGACTTTGAACACTGAAGCTTTCTTT,CASSTYRTLNTEAFF
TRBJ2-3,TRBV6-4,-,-,TGTGCCAGCAGTGAAAGTGCGGGGGCCACAGATACGCAGTATTTT,CASSESAGATDTQYF
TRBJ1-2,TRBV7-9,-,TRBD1,TGTGCCAGCAGCTTTCACACAGGGGGCCACGATGGCTACACCTTC,CASSFHTGGHDGYTF
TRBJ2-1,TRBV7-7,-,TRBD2,TGTGCCAGCAGCGCCGTCGGCCTAGCGGGGGGTAATGAGCAGTTCTTC,CASSAVGLAGGNEQFF
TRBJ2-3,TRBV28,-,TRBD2,TGTGCCAGCAGTTTAGGACTAGCGGGGGACTACACAGATACGCAGTATTTT,CASSLGLAGDYTDTQYF
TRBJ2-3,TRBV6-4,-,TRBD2,TGTGCCAGCAGTGTGTTGGCGGGGGGCAGTACAGATACGCAGTATTTT,CASSVLAGGSTDTQYF
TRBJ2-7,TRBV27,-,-,TGTGCCAGCAGTTTAGGACGGGCCTACGAGCAGTACTTC,CASSLGRAYEQYF
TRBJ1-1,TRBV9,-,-,TGTGCCAGCAGCGTAGTTTGGGGTACTGAAGCTTTCTTT,CASSVVWGTEAFF
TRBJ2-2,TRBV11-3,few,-,TGTGCCAGCAGCTTGGGCAGGGGCACCGGGGAGCTGTTTTTT,CASSLGRGTGELFF
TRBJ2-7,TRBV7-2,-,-,TGTGCCAGCAGCTTAGGGGGCCTCGGCGAGCAGTACTTC,CASSLGGLGEQYF
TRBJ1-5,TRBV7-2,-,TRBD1,TGTGCCAGCAGCTTAGTACTAGGGGGCGATCAGCCCCAGCATTTT,CASSLVLGGDQPQHF
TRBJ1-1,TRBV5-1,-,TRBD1,TGCGCCAGCAGCTTGCTCAGGGGGGACACTGAAGCTTTCTTT,CASSLLRGDTEAFF
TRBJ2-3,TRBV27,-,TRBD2,TGTGCCAGCAGTTTGATGCGGGGGGGCCCCACAGATACGCAGTATTTT,CASSLMRGGPTDTQYF
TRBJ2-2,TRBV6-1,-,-,TGTGCCAGCAGTGTCTCAGGGACCGGGGAGCTGTTTTTT,CASSVSGTGELFF
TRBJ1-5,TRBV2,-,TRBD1,TGTGCCAGCAGTCCGGACAGGGGTTATAGCAATCAGCCCCAGCATTTT,CASSPDRGYSNQPQHF
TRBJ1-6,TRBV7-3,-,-,TGTGCCAGCAGCTTGTTGGCAGGGAATTCACCCCTCCACTTT,CASSLLAGNSPLHF
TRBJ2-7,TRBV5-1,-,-,TGCGCCAGCAGCCCTGGAGCAGGTTTTGGTCACGAGCAGTACTTC,CASSPGAGFGHEQYF
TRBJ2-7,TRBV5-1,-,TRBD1,TGCGCCAGCAGTTACGACAGGGGGACTTACGAGCAGTACTTC,CASSYDRGTYEQYF
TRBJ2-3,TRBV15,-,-,TGTGCCACCAGCAGATATCGGGGGCCCACAGATACGCAGTATTTT,CATSRYRGPTDTQYF
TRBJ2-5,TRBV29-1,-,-,TGCAGCGTTGGGGAGACCCCCCAGTACTTC,CSVGETPQYF
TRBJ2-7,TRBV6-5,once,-,TGTGCCAGCAGTTGGACCCAAACCAACGAGCAGTACTTC,CASSWTQTNEQYF
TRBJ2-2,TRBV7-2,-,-,TGTGCCAGCAGCACCGACAGCGGGGAGCTGTTTTTT,CASSTDSGELFF
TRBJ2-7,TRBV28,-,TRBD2,TGTGCCAGCATCAACGGCGGGGGGGCCACGGTACACGAGCAGTACTTC,CASINGGGATVHEQYF
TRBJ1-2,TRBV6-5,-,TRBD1,TGTGCCAGCAGTTGGGGACAGGGAGCAAACTATGGCTACACCTTC,CASSWGQGANYGYTF
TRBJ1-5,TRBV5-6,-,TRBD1,TGTGCCAGCAGCTCAACCCGACAGGGGAGCAATCAGCCCCAGCATTTT,CASSSTRQGSNQPQHF
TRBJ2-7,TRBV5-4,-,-,TGTGCCAGCAGCTTGGGACAGTCCTACGAGCAGTACTTC,CASSLGQSYEQYF
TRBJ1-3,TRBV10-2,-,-,TGCGCCAGCAGTGAGTCGCGAAAAGGGGTATGGGAAGGAAACACCATATATTTT,CASSESRKGVWEGNTIYF
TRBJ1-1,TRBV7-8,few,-,TGTGCCAGCAGCCTGAGGGCCCGGTGGGTCACTGAAGCTTTCTTT,CASSLRARWVTEAFF
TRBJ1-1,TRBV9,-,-,TGTGCCAGCAGCGGCTCGGGGGGGTACACTGAAGCTTTCTTT,CASSGSGGYTEAFF
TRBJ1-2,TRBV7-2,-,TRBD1,TGTGCCAGCAGCTTTTACCTAACAGGGGAGTATGGCTACACCTTC,CASSFYLTGEYGYTF
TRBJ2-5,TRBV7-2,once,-,TGTGCCAGCAGCTCCTCAGGGACCTCGGGGAGGGAGACCCAGTACTTC,CASSSSGTSGRETQYF